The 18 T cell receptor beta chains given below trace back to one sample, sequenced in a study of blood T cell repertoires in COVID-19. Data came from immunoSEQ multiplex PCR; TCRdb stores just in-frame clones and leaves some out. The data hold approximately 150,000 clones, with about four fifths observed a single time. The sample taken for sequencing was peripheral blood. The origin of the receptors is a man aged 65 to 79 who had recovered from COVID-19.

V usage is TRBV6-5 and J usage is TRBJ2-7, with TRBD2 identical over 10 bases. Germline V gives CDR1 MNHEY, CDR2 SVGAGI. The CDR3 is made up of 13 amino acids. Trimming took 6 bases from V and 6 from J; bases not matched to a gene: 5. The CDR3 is CASRAAGGFEQYF. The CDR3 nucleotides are TGTGCCAGCAGGGCAGCGGGAGGGTTCGAGCAGTACTTC.

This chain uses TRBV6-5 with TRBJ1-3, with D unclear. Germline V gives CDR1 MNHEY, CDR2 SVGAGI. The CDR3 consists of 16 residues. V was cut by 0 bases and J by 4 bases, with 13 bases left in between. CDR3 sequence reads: CASSYSIQALGNTIYF. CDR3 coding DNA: TGTGCCAGCAGTTACTCGATCCAGGCCCTCGGAAACACCATATATTTT.

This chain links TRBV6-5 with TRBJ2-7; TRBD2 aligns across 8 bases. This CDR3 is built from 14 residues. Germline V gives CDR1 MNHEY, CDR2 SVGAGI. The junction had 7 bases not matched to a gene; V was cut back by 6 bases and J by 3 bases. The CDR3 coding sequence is TGTGCCAGCAGCGCCGGGACTAGAGGCTACGAGCAGTACTTC. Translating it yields CASSAGTRGYEQYF.

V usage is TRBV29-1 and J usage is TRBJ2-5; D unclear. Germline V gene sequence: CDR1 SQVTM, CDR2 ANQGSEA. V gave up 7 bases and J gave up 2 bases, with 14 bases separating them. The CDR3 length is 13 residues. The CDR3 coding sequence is TGCAGCGCCAAACAACCTGGTCAAGAGACCCAGTACTTC. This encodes CSAKQPGQETQYF.

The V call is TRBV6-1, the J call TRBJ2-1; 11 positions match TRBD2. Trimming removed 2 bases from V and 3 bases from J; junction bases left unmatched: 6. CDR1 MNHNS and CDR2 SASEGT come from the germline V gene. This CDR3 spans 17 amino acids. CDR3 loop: CASSEFKTSGNYNEQFF. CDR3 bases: TGTGCCAGCAGTGAATTTAAGACTAGCGGGAACTACAATGAGCAGTTCTTC.

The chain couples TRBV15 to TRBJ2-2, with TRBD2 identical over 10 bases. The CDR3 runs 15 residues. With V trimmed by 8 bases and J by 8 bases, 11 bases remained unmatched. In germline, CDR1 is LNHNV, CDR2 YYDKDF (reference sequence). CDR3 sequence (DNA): TGTGCCACCGGAGACCCTAGCGGGAGTCGGGGGGAGCTGTTTTTT. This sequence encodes CATGDPSGSRGELFF.

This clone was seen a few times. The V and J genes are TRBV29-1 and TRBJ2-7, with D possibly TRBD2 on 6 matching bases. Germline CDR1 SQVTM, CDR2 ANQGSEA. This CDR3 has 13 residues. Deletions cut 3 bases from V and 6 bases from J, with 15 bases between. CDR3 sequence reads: CSVEERLEGEQYF. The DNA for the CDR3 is TGCAGCGTTGAGGAAAGACTAGAGGGCGAGCAGTACTTC.

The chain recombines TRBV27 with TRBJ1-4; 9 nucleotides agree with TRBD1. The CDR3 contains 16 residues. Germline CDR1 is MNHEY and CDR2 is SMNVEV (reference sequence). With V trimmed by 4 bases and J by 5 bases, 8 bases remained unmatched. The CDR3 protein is CASSSIRDRENEKLFF. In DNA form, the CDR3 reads TGTGCCAGCAGTTCGATCCGGGACAGGGAGAATGAAAAACTGTTTTTT. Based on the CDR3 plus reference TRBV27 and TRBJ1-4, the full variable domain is EAQVTQNPRYLITVTGKKLTVTCSQNMNHEYMSWYRQDPGLGLRQIYYSMNVEVTDKGDVPEGYKVSRKEKRNFPLILESPSPNQTSLYFCASSSIRDRENEKLFFGSGTQLSVL.

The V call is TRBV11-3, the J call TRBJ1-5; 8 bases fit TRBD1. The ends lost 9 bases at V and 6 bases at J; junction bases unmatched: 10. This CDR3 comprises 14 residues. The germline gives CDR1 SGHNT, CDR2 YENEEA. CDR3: CASPDRVMCQPQHF. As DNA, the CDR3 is TGTGCCAGTCCGGACAGGGTTATGTGTCAGCCCCAGCATTTT.

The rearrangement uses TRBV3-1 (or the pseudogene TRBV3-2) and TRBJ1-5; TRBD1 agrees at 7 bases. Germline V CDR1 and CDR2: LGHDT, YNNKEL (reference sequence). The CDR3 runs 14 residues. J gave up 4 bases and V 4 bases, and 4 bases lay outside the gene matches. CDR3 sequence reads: CASSRQGENQPQHF. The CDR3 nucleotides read TGTGCCAGCAGCCGACAGGGAGAGAATCAGCCCCAGCATTTT.

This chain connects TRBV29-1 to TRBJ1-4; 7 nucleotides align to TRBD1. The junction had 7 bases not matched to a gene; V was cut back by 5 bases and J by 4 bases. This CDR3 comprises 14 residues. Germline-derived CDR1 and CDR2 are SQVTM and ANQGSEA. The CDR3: CSVTGTADNEKLFF. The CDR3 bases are TGCAGCGTTACCGGGACAGCCGATAATGAAAAACTGTTTTTT.

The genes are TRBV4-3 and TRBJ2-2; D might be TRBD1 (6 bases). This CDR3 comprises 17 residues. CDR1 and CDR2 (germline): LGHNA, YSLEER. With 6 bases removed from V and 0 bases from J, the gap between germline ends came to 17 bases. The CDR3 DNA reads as TGCGCCAGCAGTCCAGGCCGGGGACAACCGAACACCGGGGAGCTGTTTTTT. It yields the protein CASSPGRGQPNTGELFF.

CDR3 in DNA: TGTGCCAGCAGCCCAGCGGGAGCTTCCTACAATGAGCAGTTCTTC. This translates into CASSPAGASYNEQFF. V gene TRBV28 combines with J gene TRBJ2-1; 8 bases match TRBD2. Germline V CDR1 and CDR2: MDHEN, SYDVKM. The CDR3 consists of 15 residues. Trimming cost V 6 bases and J 1 base; bases outside gene matches: 5.

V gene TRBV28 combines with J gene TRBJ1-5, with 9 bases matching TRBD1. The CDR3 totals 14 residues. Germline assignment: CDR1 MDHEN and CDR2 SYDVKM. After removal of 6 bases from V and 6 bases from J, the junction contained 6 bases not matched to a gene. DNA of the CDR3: TGTGCCAGCAGCCCTACAGGGGGCGGTCAGCCCCAGCATTTT. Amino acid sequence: CASSPTGGGQPQHF.

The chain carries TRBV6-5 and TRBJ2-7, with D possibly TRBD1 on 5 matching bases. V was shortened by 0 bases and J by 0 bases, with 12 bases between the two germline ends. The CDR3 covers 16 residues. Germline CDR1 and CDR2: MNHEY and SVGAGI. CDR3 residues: CASSYSKARGSYEQYF. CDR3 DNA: TGTGCCAGCAGTTACTCGAAAGCTAGGGGCTCCTACGAGCAGTACTTC.

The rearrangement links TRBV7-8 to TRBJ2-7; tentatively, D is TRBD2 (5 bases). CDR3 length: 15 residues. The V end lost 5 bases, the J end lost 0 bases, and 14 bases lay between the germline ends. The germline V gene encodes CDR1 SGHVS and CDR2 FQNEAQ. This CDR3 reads CASSQKGGSSYEQYF. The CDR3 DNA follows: TGTGCCAGCAGCCAAAAGGGTGGGAGCTCCTACGAGCAGTACTTC.

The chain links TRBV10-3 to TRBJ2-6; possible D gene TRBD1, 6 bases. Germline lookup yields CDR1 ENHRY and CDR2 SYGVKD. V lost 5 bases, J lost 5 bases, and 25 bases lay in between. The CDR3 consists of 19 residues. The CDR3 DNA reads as TGTGCCATCAGTCTCTTCCCGGGACAAGTGATTTCTAGGGCCAACGTCCTGACTTTC. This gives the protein CAISLFPGQVISRANVLTF.

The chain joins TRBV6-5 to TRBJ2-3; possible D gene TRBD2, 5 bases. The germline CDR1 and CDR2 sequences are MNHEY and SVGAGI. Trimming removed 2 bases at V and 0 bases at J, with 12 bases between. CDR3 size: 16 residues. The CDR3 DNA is TGTGCCAGCAGTTACAGTCTCCCGGGGAGCACAGATACGCAGTATTTT. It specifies CASSYSLPGSTDTQYF.